This T cell receptor beta chain was recorded in a study of OX40 agonist ivuxolimab in advanced cancers. Study context: At 0.01 to 10 mg/kg, ivuxolimab was administered intravenously to patients every 2 weeks. The dose-escalation group included hepatocellular carcinoma, melanoma, renal cell carcinoma and head and neck cancer. Whole-study findings and limits: By week 6 at 0.1 to 3.0 mg/kg, blood CD4+ and CD8+ T cells had expanded clonally.

Data came from immunoSEQ multiplex PCR; TCRdb stores just in-frame clones and leaves some out. The table lists over 50,000 clones, approximately 81% of them singletons. Comment on this clone: No antigen is known for it.

No patient had autoimmune disease or received systemic immunosuppression. The germline gives CDR1 SGHRS, CDR2 YFSETQ. The CDR3 totals 18 residues. With 0 bases clipped from V and 2 bases from J, the junction kept 10 bases outside the gene matches. The material sequenced was CD4+ or CD8+ T cells sorted from blood, taken in a trial of the OX40 agonist ivuxolimab. The sequence was collected from an adult with an advanced solid tumor such as melanoma, head and neck, liver or kidney cancer. The rearrangement uses TRBV5-1 and TRBJ2-1; 8 bases fit TRBD2. This CDR3 reads CASSLAGGAGAPYNEQFF. CDR3 in DNA: TGCGCCAGCAGCTTGGCCGGGGGAGCGGGAGCCCCCTACAATGAGCAGTTCTTC.